This entry describes one T cell receptor (beta chain). Germline assignment: CDR1 LGHDT and CDR2 YNNKEL (reference sequence). V lost 1 base and J lost 7; bases outside the gene matches: 5. This CDR3 is 17 amino acids long. This record belongs to a study of blood T cell repertoires in COVID-19. Across the study: Samples came from the United States, Italy and Spain, spanning acute and convalescent COVID-19.

In the original analysis: Reference gene primer amplification yielded estimated nucleated cell counts. Here immunoSEQ multiplex PCR was the method, and the copy in TCRdb shows in-frame clones only, minus some. V and J calls and clone size follow that table, whereas D and trimming were derived from the DNA. The table has 200,000 to 300,000 clones, 80% to 90% seen once. The specimen was peripheral blood. The TCR comes from a man aged 25-45 years with active or convalescent COVID-19. This chain links TRBV3-1 (or the pseudogene TRBV3-2) with TRBJ2-1; TRBD2 matches 15 bases. The CDR3 coding sequence is TGTGCCAGCAGCCAAGCAGGGACTAGCGGGGGGTGGAATGAGCAGTTCTTC. Its translation is CASSQAGTSGGWNEQFF.